The source of this TCR beta chain is a study of shared clonotypes between healthy human individuals. Findings of the study overall: Shared clonotypes: about 5.3% naive CD4, 3% to 3.5% naive CD8, 2.3% memory CD4, 0.4% memory CD8. Clonotypes shared by all four sorted-subset donors had higher generation probabilities than non-shared clonotypes.

Per the authors' pipeline: Junction-only sequences without quality scores came from ImmunoSEQ, so filtering differed. TCRdb keeps only in-frame clones here, not all; method: immunoSEQ multiplex PCR. For V, J and clone size, that table is used; D and trimming come from the DNA. The profile shows hundreds of thousands of clones, approximately 73% of them singletons. The V and J ends lost 7 bases and 8 bases, in that order; junction bases with no gene match: 6. Germline-derived CDR1 and CDR2 are SQVTM and ANQGSEA. CDR3 length equals 12 residues. Details on this clone: Its target is not known.

The rearrangement joins TRBV29-1 to TRBJ2-1; 9 nucleotides align to TRBD1. The TCR sequence derives from a young woman in good health. Sample: memory CD4+ T cells sorted from blood. As for subset: CD45RA-negative fraction. The CDR3 sequence: CSAGTGRHEQFF. DNA of the CDR3: TGCAGCGCAGGGACAGGGAGGCATGAGCAGTTCTTC.